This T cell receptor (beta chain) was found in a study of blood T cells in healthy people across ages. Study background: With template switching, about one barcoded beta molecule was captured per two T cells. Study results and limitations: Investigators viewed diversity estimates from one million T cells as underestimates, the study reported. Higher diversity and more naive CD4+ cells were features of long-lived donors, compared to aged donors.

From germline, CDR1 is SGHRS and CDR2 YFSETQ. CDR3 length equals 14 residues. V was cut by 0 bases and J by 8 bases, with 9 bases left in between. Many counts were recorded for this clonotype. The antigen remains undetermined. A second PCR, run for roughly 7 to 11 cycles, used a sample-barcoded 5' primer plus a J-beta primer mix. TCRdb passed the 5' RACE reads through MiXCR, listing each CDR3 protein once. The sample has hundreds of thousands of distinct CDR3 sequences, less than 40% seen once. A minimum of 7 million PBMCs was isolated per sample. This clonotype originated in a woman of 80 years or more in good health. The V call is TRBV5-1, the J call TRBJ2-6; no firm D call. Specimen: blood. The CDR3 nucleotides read TGCGCCAGCAGCTTGGTTAGGGTGCCCAACGTCCTGACTTTC. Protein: CASSLVRVPNVLTF.